The text below deals with one TCR beta chain. Its specificity is unknown. Sequencing was performed with immunoSEQ multiplex PCR; in TCRdb, only in-frame clones are kept and a portion is missing. This sample has 120,000 or so clones, with around 86% found just once. Germline V CDR1 and CDR2: SGDLS, YYNGEE. This CDR3 has 17 amino acids. J gave up 3 bases and V 0 bases, and 8 bases lay outside the gene matches. PCR or immunohistochemistry showed mismatch repair deficiency in every enrolled patient. Three pembrolizumab responders had their TCRs sequenced. This entry is derived from a study of PD-1 blockade in mismatch repair-deficient tumors. As for the study in general: Patients had 12 to 13 mismatch repair-deficient cancer types and were previously treated and progressing. Study-wide points: After pembrolizumab, tumor-resident clones rose rapidly, then generally contracted before radiologic responses.

The source was peripheral blood, collected 44 weeks after starting pembrolizumab. This chain joins TRBV9 and TRBJ2-3, with 9 nucleotides matching TRBD1. This clonotype was sampled from an adult with mismatch repair-deficient cancer. CDR3 DNA: TGTGCCAGCAGCGTAGCTTTCGGGACAGGGTTAACAGATACGCAGTATTTT. Translated, it gives CASSVAFGTGLTDTQYF.